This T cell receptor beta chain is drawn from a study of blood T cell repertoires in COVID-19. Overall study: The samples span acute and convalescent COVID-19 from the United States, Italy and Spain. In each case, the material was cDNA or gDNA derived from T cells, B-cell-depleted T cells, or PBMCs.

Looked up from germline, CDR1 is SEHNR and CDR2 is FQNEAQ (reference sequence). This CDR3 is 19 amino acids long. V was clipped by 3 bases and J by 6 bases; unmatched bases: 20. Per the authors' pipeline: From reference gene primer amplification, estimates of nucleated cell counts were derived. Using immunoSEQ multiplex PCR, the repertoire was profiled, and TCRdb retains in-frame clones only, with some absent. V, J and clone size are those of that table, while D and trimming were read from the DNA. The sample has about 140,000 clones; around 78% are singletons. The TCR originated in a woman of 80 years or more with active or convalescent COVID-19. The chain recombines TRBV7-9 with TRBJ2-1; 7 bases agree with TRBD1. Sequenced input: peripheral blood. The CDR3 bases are TGTGCCAGCAGCTTGACTCAATTCTTTGCAAGGGGACAGTTCAATGAGCAGTTCTTC. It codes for CASSLTQFFARGQFNEQFF.